The rows below give T cell receptor beta chains drawn from one sample of a study of blood T cell repertoires in COVID-19. Method: immunoSEQ multiplex PCR; TCRdb's copy keeps in-frame clones and lacks some. The sample carries 350,000 to 550,000 clones, approximately 90% recorded once. Sequencing was carried out using PBMCs or T cells enriched from blood (not recorded which). These TCRs come from a man between 25 and 39 years old who had recovered from COVID-19. Each CDR3 is given with its conserved first and last residue. Fields, in order: V gene, D gene, J gene, CDR3 protein, CDR3 DNA. D genes are given only for firm matches.

TRBV3-1/TRBV3-2	NA	TRBJ2-3	CASSQVGLATDTQYF	TGTGCCAGCAGCCAGGTGGGCCTAGCCACAGATACGCAGTATTTT
TRBV5-1	NA	TRBJ2-7	CASSEGALVFRDEQYF	TGCGCCAGCAGCGAAGGGGCACTTGTTTTTCGGGACGAGCAGTACTTC
TRBV18	NA	TRBJ1-1	CASSPLAFMNTEAFF	TGTGCCAGCTCACCCTTAGCTTTCATGAACACTGAAGCTTTCTTT
TRBV10-1	TRBD1	TRBJ1-1	CASSESQGLGTEAFF	TGCGCCAGCAGTGAGTCACAGGGGTTGGGCACTGAAGCTTTCTTT
TRBV10-2	NA	TRBJ1-2	CASSEGQLSYGYTF	TGCGCCAGCAGTGAGGGACAGCTATCCTATGGCTACACCTTC
TRBV6-5	NA	TRBJ2-3	CASSYLEDTQYF	TGTGCCAGCAGTTACTTAGAAGATACGCAGTATTTT
TRBV29-1	NA	TRBJ2-5	CSVKDTGQETQYF	TGCAGCGTTAAGGACACTGGCCAAGAGACCCAGTACTTC
TRBV19	NA	TRBJ2-5	CASSMTQETQYF	TGTGCCAGTAGTATGACTCAAGAGACCCAGTACTTC
TRBV7-9	NA	TRBJ2-3	CASILKLANTDTQYF	TGTGCCAGCATACTGAAACTAGCTAACACAGATACGCAGTATTTT
TRBV7-9	TRBD1	TRBJ2-1	CASSPGTGGSYEQFF	TGTGCCAGCAGCCCCGGGACAGGGGGTAGCTATGAGCAGTTCTTC
TRBV10-1	NA	TRBJ2-5	CASSDPGQNQETQYF	TGCGCCAGCAGTGATCCCGGACAGAACCAAGAGACCCAGTACTTC
TRBV30	NA	TRBJ1-6	CAWATGFGYQPLHF	TGTGCCTGGGCGACAGGTTTTGGGTATCAACCCCTCCACTTT
TRBV23-1	TRBD1	TRBJ1-3	CASSPRDSVFSGNTIYF	TGCGCCAGCAGTCCACGGGACAGCGTTTTCTCTGGAAACACCATATATTTT
TRBV19	TRBD1	TRBJ2-5	CASSESGTGGQETQYF	TGTGCCAGTAGTGAGTCCGGGACAGGGGGGCAAGAGACCCAGTACTTC
TRBV7-2	TRBD1	TRBJ2-7	CASSRDRDQYEQYF	TGTGCCAGCAGCAGGGACAGGGATCAGTACGAGCAGTACTTC
TRBV27	TRBD1	TRBJ1-4	CASRYQGAANEKLFF	TGTGCCAGCAGATATCAGGGGGCTGCTAATGAAAAACTGTTTTTT